The T cell receptor (beta chain) under discussion was sequenced for a study of T cell responses to AZD1222 COVID-19 vaccine. Study-level findings and limits: Possibly, clonal diversity was underestimated; donors were largely white British and included more females.

Note on this clone: The antigen is unknown.

The CDR3 is 13 residues long. Germline-derived CDR1 and CDR2 are SGDLS and YYNGEE. Trimming stripped 6 bases from V and 1 base from J, with 10 bases between. Method: immunoSEQ multiplex PCR; TCRdb's copy keeps in-frame clones and lacks some. The table shows more than 95,000 clones, with approximately 89% occurring only once. This sequence was found in an adult in good health. Material: peripheral blood, obtained on day 0 of AZD1222 vaccination. The V gene is TRBV9, the J gene TRBJ1-2, with D uncertain. CDR3 residues: CASTRELNYGYTF. In nucleotides, the CDR3 is TGTGCCAGCACCCGGGAGCTTAACTATGGCTACACCTTC.